The entry that follows covers one T cell receptor (beta chain) sequence. Amplification used 60 Vbeta primers and 13 Jbeta primers. The protocol was immunoSEQ multiplex PCR, while the TCRdb copy is restricted to in-frame clones and leaves out a portion. This sample has roughly 160,000 clones, with about three quarters found just once. These data belong to a study of cytomegalovirus exposure and HLA in healthy donors. Study overall: For the approximately 390 genotyped donors, roughly 80% fell within the Caucasian-associated ancestry cluster.

CDR1 and CDR2 (germline): SGDLS, YYNGEE. V lost 4 bases and J 6 bases, leaving 14 bases between the germline ends. The CDR3 sequence is 14 residues long. The sequenced material came from PBMCs. This receptor was taken from a girl between 5 and 17 years old in good health and CMV-seronegative. This chain joins TRBV9 and TRBJ1-5, with a tentative D call TRBD1 (6 bases). CDR3 sequence reads: CASSLHPGVQPQHF. The CDR3 DNA reads as TGTGCCAGCAGCTTACACCCAGGGGTTCAGCCCCAGCATTTT.